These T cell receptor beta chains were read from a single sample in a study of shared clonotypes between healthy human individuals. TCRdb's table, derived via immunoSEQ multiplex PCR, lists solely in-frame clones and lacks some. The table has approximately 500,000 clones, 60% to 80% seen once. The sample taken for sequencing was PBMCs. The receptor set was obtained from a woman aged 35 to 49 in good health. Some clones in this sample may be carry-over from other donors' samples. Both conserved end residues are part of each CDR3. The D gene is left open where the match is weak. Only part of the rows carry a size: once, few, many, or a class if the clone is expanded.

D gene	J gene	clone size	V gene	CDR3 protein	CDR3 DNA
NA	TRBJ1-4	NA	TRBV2	CASSEPGNEKLFF	TGTGCCAGCAGTGAACCGGGTAATGAAAAACTGTTTTTT
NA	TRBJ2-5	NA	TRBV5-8	CASQGRMETQYF	TGTGCCAGTCAGGGGAGGATGGAGACCCAGTACTTC
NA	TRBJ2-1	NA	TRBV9	CASTAGVGSSYNEQFF	TGTGCCAGCACCGCCGGGGTGGGAAGCTCCTACAATGAGCAGTTCTTC
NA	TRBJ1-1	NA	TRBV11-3	CASSFVQTEAFF	TGTGCCAGCAGCTTTGTTCAAACTGAAGCTTTCTTT
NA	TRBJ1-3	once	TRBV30	CAWDTSGNTIYF	TGTGCCTGGGACACCTCTGGAAACACCATATATTTT
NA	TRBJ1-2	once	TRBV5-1	CASSLGVSSEGYTF	TGCGCCAGCAGCTTGGGGGTCAGTTCTGAGGGCTACACCTTC
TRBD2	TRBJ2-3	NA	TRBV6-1	CASSGTSGVGATNTDTQYF	TGTGCCAGCAGTGGGACTAGCGGAGTGGGGGCGACTAACACAGATACGCAGTATTTT
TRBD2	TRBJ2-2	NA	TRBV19	CASSSGSTGELFF	TGTGCCAGTTCTAGCGGGAGCACCGGGGAGCTGTTTTTT
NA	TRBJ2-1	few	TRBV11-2	CASSLAISYNEQFF	TGTGCCAGCAGCCTCGCGATCAGCTACAATGAGCAGTTCTTC
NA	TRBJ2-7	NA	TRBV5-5	CASSLQGNSYEQYF	TGTGCCAGCAGCTTACAGGGAAACTCCTACGAGCAGTACTTC
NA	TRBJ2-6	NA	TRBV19	CASSSGSSGANVLTF	TGTGCCAGTAGTAGCGGCAGTTCTGGGGCCAACGTCCTGACTTTC
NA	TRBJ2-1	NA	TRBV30	CAWKPGSSYNEQFF	TGTGCCTGGAAACCAGGAAGCTCCTACAATGAGCAGTTCTTC
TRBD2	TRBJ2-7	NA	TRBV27	CASSSGLAGGRSYEQYF	TGTGCCAGCAGTTCGGGACTAGCGGGAGGTCGCTCCTACGAGCAGTACTTC
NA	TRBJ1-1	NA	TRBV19	CASSIRQNTEAFF	TGTGCCAGTAGTATAAGGCAGAACACTGAAGCTTTCTTT
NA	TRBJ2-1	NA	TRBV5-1	CASSLEGPRFF	TGCGCCAGCAGCTTGGAAGGACCGCGGTTCTTC
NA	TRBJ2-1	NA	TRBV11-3	CASSQSNAGEQFF	TGTGCCAGCAGCCAATCTAATGCGGGTGAGCAGTTCTTC
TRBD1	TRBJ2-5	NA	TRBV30	CAWSTPRTGLVGETQYF	TGTGCCTGGAGTACCCCCCGGACAGGGTTGGTGGGGGAGACCCAGTACTTC
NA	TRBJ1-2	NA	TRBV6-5	CASSLGDGYYGYTF	TGTGCCAGCAGTCTAGGGGACGGATACTATGGCTACACCTTC
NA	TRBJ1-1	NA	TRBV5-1	CASSLAGSMNTEAFF	TGCGCCAGCAGCTTGGCCGGAAGCATGAACACTGAAGCTTTCTTT
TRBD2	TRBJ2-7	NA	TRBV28	CASTSGRASYEQYF	TGTGCCAGCACTAGCGGGAGGGCTTCCTACGAGCAGTACTTC
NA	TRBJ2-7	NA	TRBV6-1	CASSGIHSYEQYF	TGTGCCAGCAGTGGGATCCACTCCTACGAGCAGTACTTC
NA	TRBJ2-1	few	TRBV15	CATSRDGGNSYNEQFF	TGTGCCACCAGCAGAGATGGAGGCAACTCCTACAATGAGCAGTTCTTC
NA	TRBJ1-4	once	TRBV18	CASSRLPGEKLFF	TGTGCCAGCTCACGCCTCCCGGGTGAAAAACTGTTTTTT
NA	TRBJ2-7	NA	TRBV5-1	CASGEGGGISSEQYF	TGCGCCAGCGGGGAGGGGGGAGGAATCTCCTCCGAGCAGTACTTC
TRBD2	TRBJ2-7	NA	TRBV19	CASSTDRGGLLEQYF	TGTGCCAGTAGTACGGACCGGGGGGGACTACTGGAGCAGTACTTC
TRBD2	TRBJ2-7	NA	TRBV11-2	CASTLGLAGYEQYF	TGTGCCAGCACCCTCGGACTAGCGGGATACGAGCAGTACTTC
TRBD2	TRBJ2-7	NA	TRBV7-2	CASSLDVGGRVF	TGTGCCAGCAGCTTAGATGTGGGCGGGAGGGTCTTC
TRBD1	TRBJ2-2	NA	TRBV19	CASSIDHRGTGELFF	TGTGCCAGTAGTATAGATCACAGGGGCACCGGGGAGCTGTTTTTT
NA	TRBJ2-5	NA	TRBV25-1	CASSEFLRPQETQYF	TGTGCCAGCAGTGAATTTTTAAGGCCCCAAGAGACCCAGTACTTC
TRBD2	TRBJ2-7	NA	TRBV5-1	CASSLGLASYEQYF	TGCGCCAGCAGCTTGGGACTAGCATCCTACGAGCAGTACTTC
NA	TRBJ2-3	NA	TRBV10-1	CASSEWRLSTDTQYF	TGCGCCAGCAGTGAGTGGCGGCTTAGCACAGATACGCAGTATTTT
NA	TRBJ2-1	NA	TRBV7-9	CASTSPEGSGNNEQFF	TGTGCCAGCACCTCCCCCGAGGGTAGCGGAAACAATGAGCAGTTCTTC
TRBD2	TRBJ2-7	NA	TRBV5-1	CASSLEWREVYEQYF	TGCGCCAGCAGCTTGGAGTGGCGGGAGGTGTACGAGCAGTACTTC
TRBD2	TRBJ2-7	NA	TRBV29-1	CSVRLAGGYEQYF	TGCAGCGTTCGACTAGCGGGAGGTTACGAGCAGTACTTC
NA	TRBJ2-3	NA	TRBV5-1	CASSVTTTDTQYF	TGCGCCAGCAGCGTGACGACCACAGATACGCAGTATTTT
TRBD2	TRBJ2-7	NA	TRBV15	CATSRDLGSGRGYEQYF	TGTGCCACCAGCAGAGACCTTGGAAGCGGGAGAGGTTACGAGCAGTACTTC
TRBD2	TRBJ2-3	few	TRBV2	CASGREATDTQYF	TGTGCCAGCGGACGGGAGGCCACAGATACGCAGTATTTT
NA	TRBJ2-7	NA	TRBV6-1	CASSEAPVQVYEQYF	TGTGCCAGCAGTGAAGCGCCGGTACAGGTCTACGAGCAGTACTTC
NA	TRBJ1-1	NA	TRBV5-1	CASSRTGLNTEAFF	TGCGCCAGCAGCAGAACAGGTCTGAACACTGAAGCTTTCTTT
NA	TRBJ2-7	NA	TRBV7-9	CASGDYEQYF	TGTGCCAGCGGAGACTACGAGCAGTACTTC
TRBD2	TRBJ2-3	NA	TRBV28	CASSLTSGPTDTQYF	TGTGCCAGCAGTCTAACTAGCGGCCCCACAGATACGCAGTATTTT